These 13 T cell receptor beta chains were all obtained from the same sample, sequenced in a study of cytomegalovirus exposure and HLA in healthy donors (dated by TCRdb to the late 2010s). Preparation of the library involved the immunoSEQ multiplex PCR assay. For the multiplex PCR, a mixture combining 60 forward primers for TCR Vbeta segments and 13 reverse primers for TCR Jbeta segments was used. TCRdb retrieved this table from immuneACCESS and kept in-frame rearrangements only. Not all clones are present; in checked studies, unresolved V genes account for under half, and no reason is known for the remainder. This sample lists roughly 120,000 clones; 70% to 80% were detected once. Roughly 16% of the sample belongs to the ten largest clones. Material for sequencing was PBMCs. All receptors derive from a man over 45 in good health and CMV-seropositive.

This sequence joins TRBV15 and TRBJ2-1; 8 bases are shared with TRBD2. CDR3 size: 15 residues. The germline CDR1 and CDR2 sequences are LNHNV and YYDKDF (reference sequence). The ends lost 5 bases at V and 7 bases at J; junction bases unmatched: 10. Here the CDR3 reads CATSPPGRGRNEQFF. In DNA, the CDR3 is TGTGCCACCAGCCCACCCGGGAGGGGTCGAAATGAGCAGTTCTTC.

The rearrangement uses TRBV7-9 and TRBJ1-4, with 8 bases identical to TRBD1. CDR1 is SEHNR and CDR2 is FQNEAQ in the germline V gene (reference sequence). This CDR3 is 16 amino acids long. The junction had 5 bases not matched to a gene; V was cut back by 5 bases and J by 0 bases. Here the CDR3 DNA reads TGTGCCAGCAGCCTCGGACAGGGCACAACTAATGAAAAACTGTTTTTT. It is translated as CASSLGQGTTNEKLFF.

The chain is built from TRBV11-2 and TRBJ2-7; 10 bases are a match to TRBD2. Unmatched junction bases numbered 6, after V lost 4 bases and J lost 6 bases. This CDR3 region has 14 residues. The germline V gene encodes CDR1 SGHAT and CDR2 FQNNGV. The CDR3 sequence: CASSSRLAGVEQYF. The CDR3 DNA reads TGTGCCAGCAGCTCCCGACTAGCGGGCGTCGAGCAGTACTTC.

This clone was recorded a few times. The chain carries TRBV4-1 and TRBJ2-2; 9 bases are shared with TRBD2. This CDR3 has 17 amino acids. Germline CDR1 and CDR2: MGHRA and YSYEKL. V lost 3 bases, J lost 0 bases, and 5 bases stayed unmatched. CDR3: CASSQELAGANTGELFF. CDR3 nucleotides: TGCGCCAGCAGCCAGGAATTAGCGGGGGCGAACACCGGGGAGCTGTTTTTT.

The V call is TRBV5-1, the J call TRBJ1-4; D gene ambiguous. The germline CDR1 and CDR2 sequences are SGHRS and YFSETQ. Trimming left V 0 bases short and J 3 bases short, with 12 bases between. This CDR3 comprises 16 residues. CDR3 amino acids: CASSLGAELSNEKLFF. The CDR3 region has the DNA TGCGCCAGCAGCTTGGGGGCAGAGCTTTCTAATGAAAAACTGTTTTTT.

The chain links TRBV4-3 to TRBJ2-3; D not resolved. The ends were cut back, 4 bases at V and 3 bases at J, with 8 bases in the middle. Germline CDR1 LGHNA, CDR2 YSLEER. This CDR3 has 13 amino acids. The DNA for the CDR3 is TGCGCCAGCAGCCGCCTAGGAACAGATACGCAGTATTTT. It specifies CASSRLGTDTQYF.

The chain uses TRBV29-1 and TRBJ2-1; possibly TRBD2 for D (5 bases). The CDR3 runs 14 residues. CDR1 is SQVTM and CDR2 is ANQGSEA in the germline V gene. V was clipped by 4 bases and J by 0 bases, with 10 bases between them. CDR3 residues: CSVGQGGSYNEQFF. The CDR3 nucleotides are TGCAGCGTTGGACAAGGAGGCTCCTACAATGAGCAGTTCTTC.

The chain links TRBV10-3 to TRBJ2-3, with TRBD2 identical over 7 bases. Trimming cost V 5 bases and J 0 bases; bases outside gene matches: 2. CDR1 ENHRY and CDR2 SYGVKD come from the germline V gene. The CDR3 extends over 14 amino acids. CDR3 sequence reads: CAISSGASTDTQYF. In nucleotides, the CDR3 is TGTGCCATCAGTAGCGGGGCGAGCACAGATACGCAGTATTTT.

The V and J genes are TRBV7-6 and TRBJ1-3; the D gene is possibly TRBD1 (5 bases). The length of the CDR3 is 15 residues. Germline lookup yields CDR1 SGHVS and CDR2 FNYEAQ. V lost 4 bases, J lost 0 bases, and 10 bases lay in between. The CDR3 coding sequence is TGTGCCAGCAGCTCACCGGGGGGCTCTGGAAACACCATATATTTT. Amino acids: CASSSPGGSGNTIYF.

V gene TRBV4-1 combines with J gene TRBJ2-7, with D possibly being TRBD1 (5 bases). The CDR3 is 16 residues long. V was clipped by 0 bases and J by 6 bases, with 18 bases between them. Per the germline V gene, CDR1 is MGHRA and CDR2 is YSYEKL. CDR3 amino acids: CASSQDHWGRVSEQYF. CDR3 nucleotide sequence: TGCGCCAGCAGCCAAGATCATTGGGGCAGGGTCTCCGAGCAGTACTTC.

V usage is TRBV11-3 and J usage is TRBJ1-4; D gene uncertain. The germline CDR1 and CDR2 sequences are SGHNT and YENEEA. There are 13 residues in the CDR3. V lost 5 bases, J lost 0 bases, and 4 bases lay in between. The CDR3 region is CASSPATNEKLFF. In DNA, the CDR3 is TGTGCCAGCAGCCCAGCAACTAATGAAAAACTGTTTTTT.

V gene TRBV27 combines with J gene TRBJ1-2, with a possible D match to TRBD1 (5 bases). V shed 6 bases and J shed 8 bases, with 19 bases lying between them. CDR1 MNHEY and CDR2 SMNVEV come from the germline V gene (reference sequence). The CDR3 sequence is 14 residues long. The CDR3 region has the DNA TGTGCCAGCAGCCCAGGGCAGGGTGTTAAGGGCTACACCTTC. Protein sequence: CASSPGQGVKGYTF.

This clone was seen only once. V usage is TRBV20-1 and J usage is TRBJ2-3; 9 bases line up with TRBD2. With 6 bases clipped from V and 7 bases from J, the junction kept 2 bases outside the gene matches. This CDR3 is built from 11 residues. Germline V CDR1 and CDR2: DFQATT, SNEGSKA (reference sequence). The CDR3 DNA sequence: TGCAGTGCAGCGGGGGGAAATACGCAGTATTTT. Encoded protein: CSAAGGNTQYF.